Listed below are T cell receptor beta chains from one sample, sequenced in a study of shared clonotypes between healthy human individuals. Here immunoSEQ multiplex PCR was the method, and the copy in TCRdb shows in-frame clones only, minus some. This table holds nearly 2 million clones, around 96% found once. Source material: naive CD8+ T cells sorted from blood. Receptors originate from a young man in good health. Each CDR3 is given with its conserved first and last residue. A D gene is named only where the DNA matches it firmly. Size is stated for part of the rows, as once, few or many counts, or as a class when the clone is expanded.

CASSLSGGPGELFF | TGTGCCAGCAGCTTGTCGGGGGGCCCCGGGGAGCTGTTTTTT | TRBJ2-2 | TRBV5-6 | - | -
CSVMSAEAFF | TGCAGCGTTATGAGCGCTGAAGCTTTCTTT | TRBJ1-1 | TRBV29-1 | - | -
CASSVGLAPYNEQFF | TGTGCCAGCAGCGTTGGACTAGCGCCTTACAATGAGCAGTTCTTC | TRBJ2-1 | TRBV6-4 | - | TRBD2
CASSQAWEGMNTEAFF | TGCGCCAGCAGCCAAGCATGGGAGGGGATGAACACTGAAGCTTTCTTT | TRBJ1-1 | TRBV4-3 | - | -
CASSAGLADAEQYF | TGTGCCAGCAGTGCCGGACTAGCGGATGCCGAGCAGTACTTC | TRBJ2-7 | TRBV27 | - | TRBD2
CASSTWDSPINQPQHF | TGTGCCAGTAGTACGTGGGACAGCCCTATCAATCAGCCCCAGCATTTT | TRBJ1-5 | TRBV19 | - | TRBD1
CASSEGLSYEQYF | TGTGCCAGTAGTGAGGGTTTGTCCTACGAGCAGTACTTC | TRBJ2-7 | TRBV19 | - | -
CAWNRAGGTDTQYF | TGTGCCTGGAATAGAGCGGGAGGGACAGATACGCAGTATTTT | TRBJ2-3 | TRBV30 | - | TRBD2
CASSWTSVETQYF | TGTGCCAGCAGCTGGACTAGCGTAGAGACCCAGTACTTC | TRBJ2-5 | TRBV7-9 | - | TRBD2
CASSYRQYNEQFF | TGTGCCAGCAGTTACCGGCAGTACAATGAGCAGTTCTTC | TRBJ2-1 | TRBV6-5 | - | -
CATSGVGRAFGELFF | TGTGCCACCTCCGGGGTCGGGAGGGCCTTCGGGGAGCTGTTTTTT | TRBJ2-2 | TRBV6-5 | - | TRBD2
CASIIGEGNTEAFF | TGTGCCAGTATCATAGGGGAGGGCAACACTGAAGCTTTCTTT | TRBJ1-1 | TRBV19 | - | -
CASSFGPSSTDTQYF | TGTGCCAGCAGCTTCGGCCCATCTAGCACAGATACGCAGTATTTT | TRBJ2-3 | TRBV7-9 | - | -
CASSQFGTDTQYF | TGTGCCAGCAGCCAATTTGGGACAGATACGCAGTATTTT | TRBJ2-3 | TRBV14 | - | -
CAGSFTGRDGYTF | TGTGCCGGCAGCTTTACAGGCCGGGATGGCTACACCTTC | TRBJ1-2 | TRBV6-6 | - | -
CASSFEQDRAETQYF | TGTGCCAGCAGTTTCGAACAAGACAGGGCGGAGACCCAGTACTTC | TRBJ2-5 | TRBV28 | - | TRBD1
CASSLLGQGPGDTQYF | TGTGCCAGCAGTTTATTAGGACAGGGGCCGGGGGATACGCAGTATTTT | TRBJ2-3 | TRBV27 | - | TRBD1
CASSQEGLAGEEQFF | TGCGCCAGCAGCCAAGAAGGCCTAGCGGGAGAAGAGCAGTTCTTC | TRBJ2-1 | TRBV4-1 | - | TRBD2
CASSLVVGDSYNEQFF | TGTGCCAGCAGCTTAGTAGTGGGGGATTCCTACAATGAGCAGTTCTTC | TRBJ2-1 | TRBV7-8 | - | -
CASSEEEPGLYNSPLHF | TGTGCCAGCAGTGAAGAGGAACCGGGCCTCTATAATTCACCCCTCCACTTT | TRBJ1-6 | TRBV2 | - | -
CASRTQGAGDTQYF | TGTGCCAGCAGGACACAGGGGGCGGGAGATACGCAGTATTTT | TRBJ2-3 | TRBV5-6 | - | TRBD1
CASSLKGSSYEQYF | TGCGCCAGCAGCTTAAAAGGGAGCTCCTACGAGCAGTACTTC | TRBJ2-7 | TRBV5-1 | - | -
CASSLGKGSETQYF | TGTGCCAGCAGCTTGGGAAAGGGCTCAGAGACCCAGTACTTC | TRBJ2-5 | TRBV5-4 | once | -
CASSLYVFYGYTF | TGTGCCAGCAGTTTGTACGTTTTCTATGGCTACACCTTC | TRBJ1-2 | TRBV28 | - | -
CASSLRGFNQPQHF | TGTGCCAGCAGCTTAAGAGGATTCAATCAGCCCCAGCATTTT | TRBJ1-5 | TRBV7-3 | - | -
CASSRKGLAGVYNEQFF | TGTGCCAGCAGTCGAAAGGGACTAGCGGGAGTCTACAATGAGCAGTTCTTC | TRBJ2-1 | TRBV2 | - | TRBD2
CASSLAWGLSGGSYEQYF | TGTGCCAGCAGCTTGGCATGGGGGCTCAGCGGGGGATCCTACGAGCAGTACTTC | TRBJ2-7 | TRBV5-8 | - | TRBD2
CASSFGTGREETQYF | TGTGCCAGCAGTTTCGGGACAGGGAGAGAAGAGACCCAGTACTTC | TRBJ2-5 | TRBV27 | - | TRBD1
CASTRALAGGYEQYF | TGCGCCAGCACTCGGGCGCTAGCGGGAGGGTACGAGCAGTACTTC | TRBJ2-7 | TRBV4-3 | - | TRBD2
CASSLVTGTYEQYF | TGTGCCAGCAGCTTAGTTACAGGAACTTACGAGCAGTACTTC | TRBJ2-7 | TRBV11-2 | - | -
CASSWWDTGELFF | TGTGCCAGTAGTTGGTGGGACACCGGGGAGCTGTTTTTT | TRBJ2-2 | TRBV19 | - | -
CASSVEGRGTEAFF | TGTGCCAGCAGCGTAGAGGGAAGGGGCACTGAAGCTTTCTTT | TRBJ1-1 | TRBV9 | - | -
CASSYSPTDQTYEQYF | TGTGCCAGCAGTTACTCACCCACAGACCAAACCTACGAGCAGTACTTC | TRBJ2-7 | TRBV6-5 | - | -
CASSPSAGESNQPQHF | TGTGCCAGCAGCCCGAGCGCGGGCGAGAGCAATCAGCCCCAGCATTTT | TRBJ1-5 | TRBV27 | - | -
CASNQGLSSYNEQFF | TGTGCCAGCAATCAGGGGCTTAGCTCCTACAATGAGCAGTTCTTC | TRBJ2-1 | TRBV28 | - | -
CASSQDAGPLYEQYF | TGCGCCAGCAGCCAAGATGCGGGACCCCTCTACGAGCAGTACTTC | TRBJ2-7 | TRBV4-3 | - | -
CASSFNFAYEQYF | TGTGCCAGCAGCTTCAACTTTGCCTACGAGCAGTACTTC | TRBJ2-7 | TRBV5-5 | - | -
CASSLEGAADTQYF | TGTGCCAGCAGCTTAGAAGGAGCGGCAGATACGCAGTATTTT | TRBJ2-3 | TRBV6-5 | - | -
CASSSPRDSWEKLFF | TGTGCCAGCAGTTCCCCCCGGGACAGTTGGGAAAAACTGTTTTTT | TRBJ1-4 | TRBV28 | - | TRBD1